The 16 T cell receptor beta chains presented below share a single source sample, sequenced in a study of CD8 T cells in Susac syndrome. Roughly 0.5 to 1 ug RNA was reverse transcribed with random hexamers. MiXCR, applied by TCRdb to the immunoSEQ multiplex PCR reads, yields one record per CDR3 protein. The sample yields about 200,000 distinct CDR3 sequences, roughly 96% seen once. Material for sequencing was CD4+ T cells from PBMCs. Receptor source: a human donor with multiple sclerosis.

The chain uses TRBV20-1 and TRBJ1-1; D might be TRBD1 (5 bases). In germline, CDR1 is DFQATT, CDR2 SNEGSKA (reference sequence). The CDR3 runs to 13 residues. The V end was cut by 1 base, the J end by 2 bases, with 8 bases between. The CDR3 sequence is CSARGQINTEAFF. The DNA of the CDR3 is TGCAGTGCTAGAGGACAGATTAACACTGAAGCTTTCTTT.

The V gene is TRBV20-1, the J gene TRBJ2-1, with D uncertain. V lost 1 base and J lost 9, with 10 bases in between. This CDR3 has 12 residues. Germline CDR1 reads DFQATT; CDR2 reads SNEGSKA (reference sequence). The CDR3 bases are TGCAGTGCTAGAGTCCTAGTTGTTGAGCAGTTCTTC. Translation: CSARVLVVEQFF.

J is TRBJ2-5 and V is TRBV15; D perhaps matches TRBD1 (6 bases). The CDR3 extends over 12 amino acids. The ends were cut back, 1 base at V and 8 bases at J, with 8 bases in the middle. Looked up from germline, CDR1 is LNHNV and CDR2 is YYDKDF (reference sequence). The CDR3 is CATSRGGGTQYF. For the CDR3, the DNA is TGTGCCACCAGCAGAGGAGGGGGTACCCAGTACTTC.

The chain uses TRBV15 and TRBJ2-1; 9 bases fit TRBD1. The CDR3 contains 15 residues. Trimming took 1 base from V and 10 from J; bases not matched to a gene: 8. From germline, CDR1 is LNHNV and CDR2 YYDKDF (reference sequence). The CDR3 bases are TGTGCCACCAGCAGAGGAGGACAGGGGCCCTCGGAGCAGTTCTTC. Encoded protein: CATSRGGQGPSEQFF.

The chain carries TRBV30 and TRBJ2-5; weak D call: TRBD2 (6 bases). In germline, CDR1 is GTSNPN, CDR2 SVGIG (reference sequence). The CDR3 length is 13 residues. Deletions cut 4 bases from V and 4 bases from J, with 13 bases between. For the CDR3, the DNA is TGTGCCTGGATGCGGCGGGGACTAGAGACCCAGTACTTC. Its translation: CAWMRRGLETQYF.

This clonotype turned up a few times. The chain recombines TRBV7-2 with TRBJ2-3; D gene unclear. CDR3 size: 12 residues. With 5 bases removed from V and 6 bases from J, the gap between germline ends came to 9 bases. Germline CDR1 and CDR2: SGHTA and FQGNSA. The CDR3 here is CASSPLRDTQYF. The CDR3 region has the DNA TGTGCCAGCAGCCCCCTTCGGGATACGCAGTATTTT.

The chain combines TRBV9 with TRBJ2-7, with a weak D call TRBD1 (7 bases). Trimming stripped 4 bases from V and 0 bases from J, with 20 bases between. Germline V CDR1 and CDR2: SGDLS, YYNGEE. The CDR3 loop spans 17 amino acids. The CDR3 reads CASSPQGGQLSSYEQYF. CDR3 sequence (DNA): TGTGCCAGCAGCCCCCAGGGGGGACAGCTGAGCTCCTACGAGCAGTACTTC.

The genes are TRBV6-6 and TRBJ2-1; D is uncertain. The CDR3 is 11 residues long. V dropped 7 bases and J dropped 10 bases, with 11 bases sitting between them. CDR1 is MNHNY, CDR2 SVGAGI, per germline (reference sequence). The CDR3 protein is CASTQLGEQFF. The CDR3 nucleotides are TGTGCCAGCACCCAGCTGGGAGAGCAGTTCTTC.

This clonotype came up a few times. The CDR3 protein is CASSRGTAYEQYF. For the CDR3, the DNA is TGCGCCAGCAGCCGAGGGACAGCCTACGAGCAGTACTTC. The chain employs TRBV4-1 and TRBJ2-7; 7 nucleotides match TRBD1. Germline loops: CDR1 MGHRA, CDR2 YSYEKL. Germline trimming cut 4 bases from V and 2 bases from J; bases unmatched to any gene: 2. This CDR3 comprises 13 residues.

This chain joins TRBV12-3 or TRBV12-4 and TRBJ1-2, with a possible D match to TRBD1 (5 bases). V was shortened by 1 base and J by 4 bases, with 7 bases between the two germline ends. This CDR3 region has 13 residues. Written as DNA, the CDR3 is TGTGCCAGCAGTTTAGGCGGGGCCTATGGCTACACCTTC. Its protein product is CASSLGGAYGYTF.

The rearrangement joins TRBV30 to TRBJ1-5; D uncertain. Deletions cut 0 bases from V and 0 bases from J, with 12 bases between. Germline V gives CDR1 GTSNPN, CDR2 SVGIG (reference sequence). The CDR3 totals 16 residues. DNA for the CDR3: TGTGCCTGGAGTGTACCTTTCTTGGGTAGCAATCAGCCCCAGCATTTT. Translation gives CAWSVPFLGSNQPQHF.

The rearrangement uses TRBV14 and TRBJ2-1; no clear D. The V end lost 1 base, the J end lost 10 bases, and 8 bases lay between the germline ends. The germline V gene has CDR1 SGHDN and CDR2 FVKESK. This CDR3 has 12 residues. CDR3 in amino acids: CASSQARREQFF. The CDR3 nucleotides are TGTGCCAGCAGCCAAGCGCGCCGGGAGCAGTTCTTC. Full variable domain (missing parts from reference TRBV14 and TRBJ2-1): EAGVTQFPSHSVIEKGQTVTLRCDPISGHDNLYWYRRVMGKEIKFLLHFVKESKQDESGMPNNRFLAERTGGTYSTLKVQPAELEDSGVYFCASSQARREQFFGPGTRLTVL.

This clonotype was observed once. This chain links TRBV2 with TRBJ2-7; either TRBD1 or TRBD2 may fit D (6 bases each). The CDR3 is made up of 14 amino acids. Trimming removed 10 bases from V and 6 bases from J, with 22 bases in between. Germline-derived CDR1 and CDR2 are SNHLY and FYNNEI. The CDR3 loop reads CATHAAGGPSEQYF. In DNA, the CDR3 is TGTGCCACCCATGCCGCCGGGGGCCCAAGCGAGCAGTACTTC.

The genes are TRBV6-6 and TRBJ1-2; no reliable D call. Per germline, CDR1 MNHNY and CDR2 SVGAGI (reference sequence). V shed 4 bases and J shed 4 bases, with 4 bases lying between them. The CDR3 is 11 amino acids. The CDR3 DNA reads TGTGCCAGCAGTTCGGCCTATGGCTACACCTTC. Encoded protein: CASSSAYGYTF.

The rearrangement uses TRBV5-1 and TRBJ1-2; D is possibly TRBD1 (6 bases). This CDR3 comprises 13 residues. The germline V gene encodes CDR1 SGHRS and CDR2 YFSETQ. The V and J ends lost 2 bases and 4 bases respectively, with 9 bases between them. CDR3 DNA sequence: TGCGCCAGCAGCTTCGGGACAACCTATGGCTACACCTTC. Its protein product is CASSFGTTYGYTF.

CDR3 DNA: TGTGCCAGCAGAACAGGGAATATCCAGCCCCAGCATTTT. Its protein is CASRTGNIQPQHF. V gene TRBV6-6 combines with J gene TRBJ1-5; maybe TRBD1 (6 bases). The CDR3 contains 13 residues. Per the germline V gene, CDR1 is MNHNY and CDR2 is SVGAGI (reference sequence). V was cut by 6 bases and J by 7 bases, with 13 bases left in between.